A single sample is the source of the 24 T cell receptor beta chains below, sequenced in a study of identical twins. One entry per CDR3 protein, called by TCRdb with MiXCR from the 5' RACE reads. Of some 1,700,000 distinct CDR3 sequences detected, around 29% appear once; the ten largest clones hold approximately 0.29%. Sequenced material: cord blood. Receptor source: a newborn girl in good health.

The chain couples TRBV20-1 to TRBJ2-1; D might be TRBD2 (5 bases). V lost 6 bases, J lost 13 bases, and 16 bases lay in between. The germline V gene encodes CDR1 DFQATT and CDR2 SNEGSKA (reference sequence). This CDR3 comprises 11 residues. In DNA form, the CDR3 reads TGCAGTGCCCAGACCGCGAGGGAACAGTTCTTC. It codes for CSAQTAREQFF.

The chain recombines TRBV12-3 or TRBV12-4 with TRBJ2-1; D possibly uses TRBD1 or TRBD2 (6 bases each). The J call may be wrong; the DNA end is better matched by TRBJ2-7. The CDR3 covers 17 residues. The CDR3 protein is CASSLGAGSRSYNEQYF. The CDR3 DNA sequence: TGTGCCAGCAGTTTGGGGGCGGGATCACGTTCCTACAATGAGCAGTACTTC.

The chain employs TRBV29-1 and TRBJ1-2; TRBD1 might be the D (6 bases). This CDR3 has 14 amino acids. The V gene's germline CDR1 is SQVTM and CDR2 ANQGSEA. Trimming pared 0 bases from V and 4 bases from J, leaving 12 bases between. In DNA form, the CDR3 reads TGCAGCGTTGAAGATCCCAGGGGCCTCTATGGCTACACCTTC. Its translation: CSVEDPRGLYGYTF.

The chain has TRBV12-3 or TRBV12-4 and TRBJ2-6, with D tentatively TRBD1 (6 bases). The V end lost 5 bases, the J end lost 4 bases, and 12 bases lay between the germline ends. The CDR3 spans 15 residues. DNA of the CDR3: TGTGCCAGCAGTCTACCAGGGGTCGGGGCCAACGTCCTGACTTTC. Its translation is CASSLPGVGANVLTF.

This clonotype showed up just a few times. The chain carries TRBV2 and TRBJ2-1, with a weak D call TRBD2 (6 bases). Deletions cut 6 bases from V and 10 bases from J, with 16 bases between. Germline values: CDR1 SNHLY, CDR2 FYNNEI. The CDR3 totals 13 residues. CDR3 DNA sequence: TGTGCCAGCAGCGGCCTGGGACTCCTCGAGCAGTTCTTC. Translating gives CASSGLGLLEQFF.

The sample holds many counts of this clonotype. The V call is TRBV10-1, the J call TRBJ2-3; 8 bases match TRBD2. Germline V lookup: CDR1 WNHNN, CDR2 SYGVQD (reference sequence). J gave up 9 bases and V 0 bases, and 8 bases lay outside the gene matches. CDR3 size: 15 residues. CDR3 nucleotides: TGCGCCAGCAGTGAGTCGGGGACTAGTAGTCGGACGCAGTATTTT. Its protein product is CASSESGTSSRTQYF.

With regard to this clonotype: This clone may be a read error of a much larger clone one base away. This chain uses TRBV5-1 with TRBJ1-2; no clear D. Germline-derived CDR1 and CDR2 are SGHRS and YFSETQ. The CDR3 is 14 amino acids. Trimming pared 3 bases from V and 2 bases from J, leaving 11 bases between. The CDR3 spells CASSYDCGNYGYTF. CDR3 DNA sequence: TGCGCCAGCAGCTACGATTGTGGGAACTATGGCTACACCTTC.

This clonotype occurred a few times. V and J are TRBV4-2 and TRBJ1-5; TRBD1 matches 9 bases. From germline, CDR1 is LGHNA and CDR2 YNFKEQ. J lost 3 bases, V lost 2 bases, and 5 bases had no gene match. CDR3 length equals 16 residues. The CDR3 here is CASSQLGQGSNQPQHF. DNA of the CDR3: TGTGCCAGCAGCCAACTGGGACAGGGCTCCAATCAGCCCCAGCATTTT.

This clonotype was counted a few times. The V gene is TRBV10-3, the J gene TRBJ1-2; D uncertain. Germline loops: CDR1 ENHRY, CDR2 SYGVKD. Between the trimmed V and J ends, which lost 3 bases and 7 bases, there was a span of 12 bases. This CDR3 is built from 13 residues. The CDR3 sequence is CAISDSSKAGYTF. CDR3 nucleotide sequence: TGTGCCATCAGTGACAGCTCCAAGGCTGGCTACACCTTC.

This clonotype was seen only once. V is TRBV7-2 and J is TRBJ2-1; D is unclear. The germline CDR1 and CDR2 sequences are SGHTA and FQGNSA. V lost 1 base, J lost 2 bases, and 9 bases lay in between. This CDR3 comprises 15 residues. CDR3 loop: CASSLVSSPYNEQFF. In DNA, the CDR3 is TGTGCCAGCAGCTTAGTCTCCAGCCCCTACAATGAGCAGTTCTTC.

This chain uses TRBV10-3 with TRBJ2-4; 15 nucleotides align to TRBD2. V was clipped by 10 bases and J by 7 bases; unmatched bases: 2. In germline, CDR1 is ENHRY, CDR2 SYGVKD. The length of the CDR3 is 13 residues. The CDR3 is CATGTSGGNIQYF. CDR3 nucleotide sequence: TGTGCCACCGGGACTAGCGGGGGGAACATTCAGTACTTC.

This rearrangement joins TRBV28 to TRBJ2-1, with D possibly matching TRBD2 (6 bases). The J call may be mistaken, given a closer DNA end match to TRBJ2-7. Germline V gene sequence: CDR1 MDHEN, CDR2 SYDVKM. The CDR3 has 15 residues. CDR3 in amino acids: CASSTSPLVYNEQYF. The DNA for the CDR3 is TGTGCCAGCAGTACTAGCCCCCTAGTATACAATGAGCAGTACTTC.

The rearrangement links TRBV5-1 to TRBJ2-7; 7 bases match TRBD2. The J call is doubtful: the DNA matches TRBJ2-4 better. This CDR3 is built from 15 residues. CDR1 and CDR2 (germline): SGHRS, YFSETQ. The DNA of the CDR3 is TGCGCCAGCAGCTTGTCTGCGGGAGTGGGGAACATTCAGTACTTC. Translated: CASSLSAGVGNIQYF.

This clonotype was counted only a few times. J is TRBJ2-4 and V is TRBV7-2, with 10 nucleotides matching TRBD2. The V segment lost 2 bases and the J segment 6 bases; nucleotides outside the gene matches: 4. The germline V gene has CDR1 SGHTA and CDR2 FQGNSA. There are 15 residues in the CDR3. In DNA, the CDR3 is TGTGCCAGCAGCTTAAGCGGGGGGGAGGGAAACATTCAGTACTTC. Its protein is CASSLSGGEGNIQYF.

This clonotype has just a few counts. V and J are TRBV20-1 and TRBJ2-7; D is unclear. This CDR3 has 13 amino acids. Trimming pared 2 bases from V and 1 base from J, leaving 9 bases between. Germline V gene data show CDR1 as DFQATT and CDR2 as SNEGSKA (reference sequence). CDR3 sequence (DNA): TGCAGTGCTAGAAACAGCTTTTCCTACGAGCAGTACTTC. This encodes CSARNSFSYEQYF.

The rearrangement uses TRBV30 and TRBJ2-7; D is perhaps TRBD2 (6 bases). The CDR3 sequence is 14 residues long. Per the germline V gene, CDR1 is GTSNPN and CDR2 is SVGIG (reference sequence). V was trimmed by 3 bases and J by 3 bases, leaving 15 bases between them. CDR3 sequence: CAWRSPREVYEQYF. CDR3 nucleotide sequence: TGTGCCTGGAGATCCCCCAGGGAGGTCTACGAGCAGTACTTC.

This clonotype was picked up a small number of times. The J gene is TRBJ1-4, the V gene TRBV7-2, with 11 bases matching TRBD1. Per germline, CDR1 SGHTA and CDR2 FQGNSA. The CDR3 extends over 16 amino acids. V gave up 1 base and J gave up 5 bases; unmatched junction bases: 3. CDR3 sequence reads: CASSLGGDRGNEKLFF. DNA of the CDR3: TGTGCCAGCAGCTTAGGGGGGGACAGGGGGAATGAAAAACTGTTTTTT.

With regard to this clonotype: The germline gene is not matched at one end of the junction; a read error may be the cause. The chain has TRBV24-1 and TRBJ2-3; either TRBD1 or TRBD2 may supply D (5 bases each). The CDR3 is 14 amino acids. Germline assignment: CDR1 KGHDR and CDR2 SFDVKD. CDR3: CATSGGVAPDTKYF. In DNA form, the CDR3 reads TGTGCCACCAGTGGAGGGGTAGCTCCAGATACGAAGTATTTT.

The chain carries TRBV28 and TRBJ2-5; tentative D call: TRBD1 (6 bases). Germline V CDR1 and CDR2: MDHEN, SYDVKM. The CDR3 loop spans 14 amino acids. V lost 10 bases and J lost 5, with 20 bases in between. The CDR3 is CATKPQGPVETQYF. Written as DNA, the CDR3 is TGTGCCACCAAACCACAGGGTCCAGTGGAGACCCAGTACTTC. The full variable domain, rest sourced from reference TRBV28 and TRBJ2-5, is DVKVTQSSRYLVKRTGEKVFLECVQDMDHENMFWYRQDPGLGLRLIYFSYDVKMKEKGDIPEGYSVSREKKERFSLILESASTNQTSMYLCATKPQGPVETQYFGPGTRLLVL.

V gene TRBV2 combines with J gene TRBJ1-1, with TRBD1 identical over 8 bases. V lost 5 bases and J lost 7; bases outside the gene matches: 3. Germline V gene sequence: CDR1 SNHLY, CDR2 FYNNEI. The CDR3 is 12 residues long. DNA of the CDR3: TGTGCCAGCAGTTCAGGGGGCTTTGAAGCTTTCTTT. The encoded protein is CASSSGGFEAFF.

This clonotype showed up just a few times. This chain links TRBV24-1 with TRBJ2-1; 8 nucleotides line up with TRBD2. The CDR3 length is 16 residues. The V gene's germline CDR1 is KGHDR and CDR2 SFDVKD. Germline trimming cut 1 base from V and 8 bases from J; bases unmatched to any gene: 9. The CDR3 DNA reads TGTGCCACCAGTGATTTTGCCGGGACTAGAGGTGATGAGCAGTTCTTC. As protein: CATSDFAGTRGDEQFF.

The chain combines TRBV12-5 with TRBJ1-1; possible D gene TRBD1, 6 bases. CDR1 is LGHNT, CDR2 FRNRAP, per germline. The V end lost 1 base, the J end lost 8 bases, and 8 bases lay between the germline ends. CDR3 length: 12 amino acids. CDR3 nucleotides: TGTGCTAGTGGTTTGGGACAGGTGGAAGCTTTCTTT. Its protein is CASGLGQVEAFF. The whole variable domain, filled in from reference TRBV12-5 and TRBJ1-1, reads DARVTQTPRHKVTEMGQEVTMRCQPILGHNTVFWYRQTMMQGLELLAYFRNRAPLDDSGMPKDRFSAEMPDATLATLKIQPSEPRDSAVYFCASGLGQVEAFFGQGTRLTVV.

This rearrangement joins TRBV19 to TRBJ1-1; 9 bases agree with TRBD1. Germline V CDR1 and CDR2: LNHDA, SQIVND (reference sequence). The CDR3 runs 14 residues. V shed 5 bases and J 4 bases; nucleotides not matched to a gene: 5. The CDR3 sequence is CASSWTGATTEAFF. CDR3 nucleotide sequence: TGTGCCAGTAGTTGGACAGGGGCGACCACTGAAGCTTTCTTT. The variable domain in full, with the rest retrieved from reference TRBV19 and TRBJ1-1, is DGGITQSPKYLFRKEGQNVTLSCEQNLNHDAMYWYRQDPGQGLRLIYYSQIVNDFQKGDIAEGYSVSREKKESFPLTVTSAQKNPTAFYLCASSWTGATTEAFFGQGTRLTVV.

This sequence joins TRBV10-2 and TRBJ2-7, with D unresolved. CDR3 length equals 13 residues. The ends were cut back, 5 bases at V and 6 bases at J, with 14 bases in the middle. The germline V gene has CDR1 WSHSY and CDR2 SAAADI. CDR3 region: CASSFTPGGEQYF. Written as DNA, the CDR3 is TGCGCCAGCAGTTTTACGCCGGGTGGCGAGCAGTACTTC.